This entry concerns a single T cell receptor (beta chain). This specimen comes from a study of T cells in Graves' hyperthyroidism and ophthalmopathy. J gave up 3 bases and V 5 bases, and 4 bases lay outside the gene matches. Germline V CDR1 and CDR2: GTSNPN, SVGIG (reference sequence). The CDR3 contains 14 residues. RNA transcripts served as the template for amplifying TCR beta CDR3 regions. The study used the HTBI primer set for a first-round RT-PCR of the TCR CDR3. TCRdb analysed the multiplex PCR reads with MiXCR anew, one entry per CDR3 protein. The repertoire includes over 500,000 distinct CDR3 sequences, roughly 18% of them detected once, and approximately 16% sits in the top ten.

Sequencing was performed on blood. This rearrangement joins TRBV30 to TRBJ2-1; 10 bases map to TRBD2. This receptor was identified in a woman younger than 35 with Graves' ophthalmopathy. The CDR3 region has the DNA TGTGCCTGGGGAGCGGGAGGGCTCTACAATGAGCAGTTCTTC. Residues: CAWGAGGLYNEQFF.